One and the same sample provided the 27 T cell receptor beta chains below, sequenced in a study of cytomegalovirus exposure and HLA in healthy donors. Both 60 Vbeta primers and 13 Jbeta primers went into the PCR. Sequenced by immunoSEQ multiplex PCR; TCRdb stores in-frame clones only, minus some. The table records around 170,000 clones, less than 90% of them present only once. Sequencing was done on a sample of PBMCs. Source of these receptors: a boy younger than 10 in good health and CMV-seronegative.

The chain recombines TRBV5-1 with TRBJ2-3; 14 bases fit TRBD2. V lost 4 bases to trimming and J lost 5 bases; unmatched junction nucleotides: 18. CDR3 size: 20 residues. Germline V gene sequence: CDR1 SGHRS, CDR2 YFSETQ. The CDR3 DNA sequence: TGCGCCAGCAGCCTACAGATTCGGACTAGCGGGAGGCGGGCGTTAGATACGCAGTATTTT. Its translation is CASSLQIRTSGRRALDTQYF.

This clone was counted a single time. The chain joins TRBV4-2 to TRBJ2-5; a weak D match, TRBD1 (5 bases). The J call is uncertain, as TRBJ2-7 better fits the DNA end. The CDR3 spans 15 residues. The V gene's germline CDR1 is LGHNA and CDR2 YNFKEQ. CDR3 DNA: TGTGCCAGCAGCAGTAACTCCCTCAGGGTATACGAGCAGTACTTC. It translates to CASSSNSLRVYEQYF.

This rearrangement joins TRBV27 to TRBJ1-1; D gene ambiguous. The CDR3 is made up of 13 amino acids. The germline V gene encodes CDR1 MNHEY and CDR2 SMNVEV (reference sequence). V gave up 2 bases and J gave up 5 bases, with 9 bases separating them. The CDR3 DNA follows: TGTGCCAGCAGTTTAGTGGGGAGGACTGAAGCTTTCTTT. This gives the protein CASSLVGRTEAFF.

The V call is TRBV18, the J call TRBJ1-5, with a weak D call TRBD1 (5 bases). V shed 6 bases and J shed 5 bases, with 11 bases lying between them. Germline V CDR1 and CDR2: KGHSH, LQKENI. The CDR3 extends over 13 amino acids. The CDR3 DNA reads TGTGCCAGCTCTGGGACGGGGGATCAGCCCCAGCATTTT. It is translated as CASSGTGDQPQHF.

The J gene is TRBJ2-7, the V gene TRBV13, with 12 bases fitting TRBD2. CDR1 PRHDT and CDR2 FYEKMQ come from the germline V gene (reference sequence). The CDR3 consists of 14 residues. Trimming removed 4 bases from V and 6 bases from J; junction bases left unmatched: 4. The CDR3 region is CASSSGLAGTEQYF. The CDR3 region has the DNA TGTGCCAGCAGCTCCGGACTAGCGGGAACCGAGCAGTACTTC.

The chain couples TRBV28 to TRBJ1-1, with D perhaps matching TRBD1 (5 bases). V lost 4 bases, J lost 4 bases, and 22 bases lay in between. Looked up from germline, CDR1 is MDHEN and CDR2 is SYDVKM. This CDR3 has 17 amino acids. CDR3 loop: CASSSPPWGGRSTEAFF. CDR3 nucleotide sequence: TGTGCCAGCAGTTCTCCCCCCTGGGGGGGTCGGAGCACTGAAGCTTTCTTT. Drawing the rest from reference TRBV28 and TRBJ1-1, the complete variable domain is DVKVTQSSRYLVKRTGEKVFLECVQDMDHENMFWYRQDPGLGLRLIYFSYDVKMKEKGDIPEGYSVSREKKERFSLILESASTNQTSMYLCASSSPPWGGRSTEAFFGQGTRLTVV.

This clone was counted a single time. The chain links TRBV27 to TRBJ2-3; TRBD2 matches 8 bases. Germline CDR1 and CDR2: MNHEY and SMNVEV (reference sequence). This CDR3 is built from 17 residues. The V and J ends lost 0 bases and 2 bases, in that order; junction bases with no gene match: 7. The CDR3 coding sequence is TGTGCCAGCAGTTTATCCGGACTAGCCCTCCTCACAGATACGCAGTATTTT. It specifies CASSLSGLALLTDTQYF.

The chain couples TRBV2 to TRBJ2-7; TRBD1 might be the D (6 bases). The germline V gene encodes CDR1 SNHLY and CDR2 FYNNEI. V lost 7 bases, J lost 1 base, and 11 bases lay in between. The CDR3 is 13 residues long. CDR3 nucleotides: TGTGCCAGCATGAGGACAGAATCCTACGAGCAGTACTTC. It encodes CASMRTESYEQYF.

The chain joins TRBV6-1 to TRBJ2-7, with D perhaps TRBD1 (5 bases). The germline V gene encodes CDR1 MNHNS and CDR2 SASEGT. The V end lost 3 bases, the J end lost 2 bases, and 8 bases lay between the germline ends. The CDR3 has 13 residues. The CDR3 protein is CASSEDTPYEQYF. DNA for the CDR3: TGTGCCAGCAGTGAGGACACCCCCTACGAGCAGTACTTC.

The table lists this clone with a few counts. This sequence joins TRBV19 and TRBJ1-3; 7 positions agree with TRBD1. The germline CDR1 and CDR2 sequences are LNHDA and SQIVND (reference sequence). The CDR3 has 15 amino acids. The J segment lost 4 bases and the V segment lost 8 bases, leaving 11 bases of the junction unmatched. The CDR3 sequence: CASGKGAVRGNTIYF. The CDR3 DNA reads TGTGCCAGTGGGAAGGGGGCGGTCCGAGGAAACACCATATATTTT.

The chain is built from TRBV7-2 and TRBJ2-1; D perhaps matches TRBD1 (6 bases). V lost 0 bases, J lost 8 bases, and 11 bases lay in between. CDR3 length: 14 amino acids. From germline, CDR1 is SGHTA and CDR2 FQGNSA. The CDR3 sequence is CASSLAGAVHEQFF. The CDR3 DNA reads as TGTGCCAGCAGCTTAGCGGGGGCTGTCCATGAGCAGTTCTTC.

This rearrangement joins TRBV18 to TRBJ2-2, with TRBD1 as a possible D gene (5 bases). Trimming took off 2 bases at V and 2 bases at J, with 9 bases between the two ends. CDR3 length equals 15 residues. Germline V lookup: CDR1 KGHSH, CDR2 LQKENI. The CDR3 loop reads CASSPSQGNTGELFF. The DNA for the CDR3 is TGTGCCAGCTCACCATCCCAGGGTAACACCGGGGAGCTGTTTTTT. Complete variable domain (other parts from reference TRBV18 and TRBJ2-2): NAGVMQNPRHLVRRRGQEARLRCSPMKGHSHVYWYRQLPEEGLKFMVYLQKENIIDESGMPKERFSAEFPKEGPSILRIQQVVRGDSAAYFCASSPSQGNTGELFFGEGSRLTVL.

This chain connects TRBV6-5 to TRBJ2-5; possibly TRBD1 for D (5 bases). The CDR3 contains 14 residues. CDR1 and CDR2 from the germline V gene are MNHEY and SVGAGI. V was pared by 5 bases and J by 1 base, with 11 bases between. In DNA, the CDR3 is TGTGCCAGCAGTGAACGGACATTCCAAGAGACCCAGTACTTC. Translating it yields CASSERTFQETQYF.

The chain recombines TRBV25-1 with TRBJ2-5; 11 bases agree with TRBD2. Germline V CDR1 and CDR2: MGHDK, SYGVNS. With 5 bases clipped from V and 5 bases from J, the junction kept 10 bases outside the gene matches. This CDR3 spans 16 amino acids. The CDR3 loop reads CASSPQGTSGSETQYF. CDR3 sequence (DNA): TGTGCCAGCAGTCCCCAAGGGACTAGCGGTTCGGAGACCCAGTACTTC.

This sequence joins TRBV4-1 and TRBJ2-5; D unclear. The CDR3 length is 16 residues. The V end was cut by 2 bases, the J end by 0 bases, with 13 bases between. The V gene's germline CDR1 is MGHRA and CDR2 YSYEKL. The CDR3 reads CASSQSAPDYQETQYF. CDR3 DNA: TGCGCCAGCAGCCAATCTGCCCCAGACTACCAAGAGACCCAGTACTTC.

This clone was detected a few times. CDR3 amino acids: CSVNSPDRDNYGYTF. Here the CDR3 DNA reads TGCAGCGTTAACTCTCCGGACAGGGATAACTATGGCTACACCTTC. The chain carries TRBV29-1 and TRBJ1-2; 8 bases fit TRBD1. The CDR3 totals 15 residues. Germline CDR1 and CDR2: SQVTM and ANQGSEA. V shed 5 bases, J shed 1 base, and the junction held 9 bases outside the gene matches.

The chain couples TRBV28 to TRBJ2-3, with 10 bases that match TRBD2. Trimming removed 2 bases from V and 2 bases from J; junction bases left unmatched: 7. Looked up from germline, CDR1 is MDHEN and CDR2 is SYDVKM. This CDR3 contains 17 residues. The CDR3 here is CASSLRGLADDTDTQYF. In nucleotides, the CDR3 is TGTGCCAGCAGTTTACGTGGACTAGCGGACGACACAGATACGCAGTATTTT.

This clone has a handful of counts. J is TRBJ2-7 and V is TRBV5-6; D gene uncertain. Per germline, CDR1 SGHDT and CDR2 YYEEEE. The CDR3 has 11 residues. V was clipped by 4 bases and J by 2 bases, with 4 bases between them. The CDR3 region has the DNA TGTGCCAGCAGCAACACCTACGAGCAGTACTTC. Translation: CASSNTYEQYF.

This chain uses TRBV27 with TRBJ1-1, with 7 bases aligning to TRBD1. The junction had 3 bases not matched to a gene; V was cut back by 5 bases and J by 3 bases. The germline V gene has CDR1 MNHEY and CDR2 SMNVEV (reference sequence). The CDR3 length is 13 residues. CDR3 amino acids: CASSPQGDTEAFF. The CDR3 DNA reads TGTGCCAGCAGTCCTCAGGGGGACACTGAAGCTTTCTTT.

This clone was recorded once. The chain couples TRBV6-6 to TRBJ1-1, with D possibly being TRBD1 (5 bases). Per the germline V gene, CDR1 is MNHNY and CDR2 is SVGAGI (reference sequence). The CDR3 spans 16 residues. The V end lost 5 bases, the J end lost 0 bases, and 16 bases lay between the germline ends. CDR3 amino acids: CASSRDSTVMNTEAFF. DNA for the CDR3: TGTGCCAGCAGTCGAGACTCGACAGTGATGAACACTGAAGCTTTCTTT.

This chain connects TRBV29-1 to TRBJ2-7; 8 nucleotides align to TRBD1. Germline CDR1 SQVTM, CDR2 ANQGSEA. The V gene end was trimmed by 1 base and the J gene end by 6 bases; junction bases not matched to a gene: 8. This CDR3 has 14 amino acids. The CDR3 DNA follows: TGCAGCGTTGAAGGGACAGGGAGTGAGGGCGAGCAGTACTTC. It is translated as CSVEGTGSEGEQYF.

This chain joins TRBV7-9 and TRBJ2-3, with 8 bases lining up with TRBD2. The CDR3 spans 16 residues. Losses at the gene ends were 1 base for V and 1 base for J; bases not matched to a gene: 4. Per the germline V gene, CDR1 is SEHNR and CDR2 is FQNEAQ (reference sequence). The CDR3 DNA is TGTGCCAGCAGCTTAGGGGCGACTAGCGGCACAGATACGCAGTATTTT. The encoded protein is CASSLGATSGTDTQYF.

CDR3 region: CASSERSVGGRDNEQFF. In DNA, the CDR3 is TGTGCCAGCAGTGAACGAAGTGTGGGCGGGAGGGACAATGAGCAGTTCTTC. The genes are TRBV6-1 and TRBJ2-1, with TRBD2 matching over 9 bases. V lost 2 bases to trimming and J lost 5 bases; unmatched junction nucleotides: 10. CDR1 and CDR2 (germline): MNHNS, SASEGT. The CDR3 is 17 amino acids.

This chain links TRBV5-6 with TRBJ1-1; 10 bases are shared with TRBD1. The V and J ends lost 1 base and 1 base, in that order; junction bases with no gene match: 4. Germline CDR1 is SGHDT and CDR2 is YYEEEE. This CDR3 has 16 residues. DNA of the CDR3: TGTGCCAGCAGCTTGCCGGGACAGGGGAAGAACACTGAAGCTTTCTTT. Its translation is CASSLPGQGKNTEAFF.

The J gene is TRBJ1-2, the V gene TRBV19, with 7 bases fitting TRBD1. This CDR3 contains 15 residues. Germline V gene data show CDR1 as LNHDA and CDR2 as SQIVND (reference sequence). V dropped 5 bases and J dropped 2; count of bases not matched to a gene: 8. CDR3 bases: TGTGCCAGTAGTCTCCGACAGGGACTCAACTATGGCTACACCTTC. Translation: CASSLRQGLNYGYTF. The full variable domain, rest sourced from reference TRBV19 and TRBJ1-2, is DGGITQSPKYLFRKEGQNVTLSCEQNLNHDAMYWYRQDPGQGLRLIYYSQIVNDFQKGDIAEGYSVSREKKESFPLTVTSAQKNPTAFYLCASSLRQGLNYGYTFGSGTRLTVV.

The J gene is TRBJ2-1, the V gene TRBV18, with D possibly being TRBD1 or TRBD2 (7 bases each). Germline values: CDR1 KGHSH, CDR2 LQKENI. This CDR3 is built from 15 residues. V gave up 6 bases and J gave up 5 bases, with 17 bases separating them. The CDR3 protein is CASSPGGDYNNEQFF. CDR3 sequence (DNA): TGTGCCAGCTCCCCAGGGGGGGACTACAACAATGAGCAGTTCTTC.

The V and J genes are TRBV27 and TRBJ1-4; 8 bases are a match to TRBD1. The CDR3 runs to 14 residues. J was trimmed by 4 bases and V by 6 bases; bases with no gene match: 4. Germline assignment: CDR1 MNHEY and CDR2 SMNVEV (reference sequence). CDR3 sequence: CASRRTGRNEKLFF. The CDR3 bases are TGTGCCAGCAGGCGGACAGGGCGTAATGAAAAACTGTTTTTT.